These T cell receptor beta chains were read from a single sample in a study of T cells after posttransplantation cyclophosphamide. Sequencing was performed with immunoSEQ multiplex PCR; in TCRdb, only in-frame clones are kept and a portion is missing. This sample has 6,000 to 7,500 clones, each found more than once. The source was PBMCs, collected after allogeneic stem cell transplant with posttransplant cyclophosphamide. These receptors were taken from a male patient in his fifties who received an allogeneic stem cell transplant from an unrelated donor, was CMV-positive, and had acute GVHD only. The graft donor may be the source of some T cells. CDR3s include the opening cysteine and the closing phenylalanine or tryptophan. The order of the fields is V gene, D gene, J gene, clone size, CDR3 DNA, CDR3 protein. D genes are given only for firm matches. Rows give clone size only sometimes, using once, few, many, or a class for an expanded clone.

v_call: TRBV27
d_call: TRBD1
j_call: TRBJ2-7
clone_size: few
cdr3_nt: TGTGCCAGCAGTCTGGGACAGGGGGCAAGGTCCGAGCAGTACTTC
cdr3_aa: CASSLGQGARSEQYF

v_call: TRBV5-1
d_call: -
j_call: TRBJ1-6
clone_size: many
cdr3_nt: TGCGCCAGCAGCTTGGCCGACAGGAATTCACCCCTCCACTTT
cdr3_aa: CASSLADRNSPLHF

v_call: TRBV21-1
d_call: -
j_call: TRBJ1-5
clone_size: many
cdr3_nt: TGTGCCAGCAGCAAAGCTTCATGGACAGGGGATAATCAGCCCCAGCATTTT
cdr3_aa: CASSKASWTGDNQPQHF

v_call: TRBV11-2
d_call: -
j_call: TRBJ2-5
clone_size: many
cdr3_nt: TGTGCCAGCAGCCCCTTCGGTAGTGAGACCCAGTACTTC
cdr3_aa: CASSPFGSETQYF

v_call: TRBV7-2
d_call: TRBD1
j_call: TRBJ2-7
clone_size: few
cdr3_nt: TGTGCCAGCAGCCCGGGACAGGTCAACTACGAGCAGTACTTC
cdr3_aa: CASSPGQVNYEQYF

v_call: TRBV19
d_call: -
j_call: TRBJ1-1
clone_size: many
cdr3_nt: TGTGCCAGTAGTACTCAGGGATACACTGAAGCTTTCTTT
cdr3_aa: CASSTQGYTEAFF

v_call: TRBV2
d_call: TRBD1
j_call: TRBJ1-5
clone_size: many
cdr3_nt: TGTGCCAGCAGTCCGGAACAGGGGAATCAGCCCCAGCATTTT
cdr3_aa: CASSPEQGNQPQHF

v_call: TRBV28
d_call: -
j_call: TRBJ2-1
clone_size: many
cdr3_nt: TGTGCCAGCAGGCGTCAAAGCTCCTACAATGAGCAGTTCTTC
cdr3_aa: CASRRQSSYNEQFF

v_call: TRBV7-6
d_call: -
j_call: TRBJ2-7
clone_size: few
cdr3_nt: TGTGCCAGCAGCGTCGCGGGACCGCCTAGAAACGAGCAGTACTTC
cdr3_aa: CASSVAGPPRNEQYF

v_call: TRBV5-8
d_call: -
j_call: TRBJ2-7
clone_size: many
cdr3_nt: TGTGCCAGCAGCTTCGGCCGGGGCGAGCAGTACTTC
cdr3_aa: CASSFGRGEQYF

v_call: TRBV4-2
d_call: -
j_call: TRBJ2-3
clone_size: many
cdr3_nt: TGTGCCAGCAGCCAAGCGGGGGGCGACTTCCCCACAGATACGCAGTATTTT
cdr3_aa: CASSQAGGDFPTDTQYF

v_call: TRBV30
d_call: -
j_call: TRBJ1-1
clone_size: many
cdr3_nt: TGTGCCTGGAGTCCGAATTGGGACACGATAGCATCTGAAGCTTTCTTT
cdr3_aa: CAWSPNWDTIASEAFF

v_call: TRBV13
d_call: -
j_call: TRBJ1-6
clone_size: -
cdr3_nt: TGTGCCAGCAGCAGGGGCACGTTCTCACCCCTCCACTTT
cdr3_aa: CASSRGTFSPLHF

v_call: TRBV14
d_call: -
j_call: TRBJ2-3
clone_size: many
cdr3_nt: TGTGCCAGCAGCCACTCCCGTAGCGCACGCACAGATACGCAGTATTTT
cdr3_aa: CASSHSRSARTDTQYF

v_call: TRBV7-9
d_call: -
j_call: TRBJ2-7
clone_size: many
cdr3_nt: TGTGCCACCCCGGACAGCTCCTACGAGCAGTACTTC
cdr3_aa: CATPDSSYEQYF

v_call: TRBV5-4
d_call: -
j_call: TRBJ1-1
clone_size: -
cdr3_nt: TGTGCCAGCAGCTACACCGCAGGCAGCTACACTGAAGCTTTCTTT
cdr3_aa: CASSYTAGSYTEAFF

v_call: TRBV19
d_call: TRBD2
j_call: TRBJ2-1
clone_size: many
cdr3_nt: TGTGCCAGTAGTACTACAGCGGGAGGACTCAATGAGCAGTTCTTC
cdr3_aa: CASSTTAGGLNEQFF

v_call: TRBV15
d_call: TRBD1
j_call: TRBJ2-2
clone_size: few
cdr3_nt: TGTGCCACCAGCAGGCGGACAGGGTCGAACACCGGGGAGCTGTTTTTT
cdr3_aa: CATSRRTGSNTGELFF

v_call: TRBV5-4
d_call: -
j_call: TRBJ1-1
clone_size: many
cdr3_nt: TGTGCCAGCAGCTTGGGAGGAGAGCTGAACACTGAAGCTTTCTTT
cdr3_aa: CASSLGGELNTEAFF

v_call: TRBV7-2
d_call: -
j_call: TRBJ1-2
clone_size: few
cdr3_nt: TGTGCCAGCAGCTTAGCGCTTTCTGGGCAACATATGTTC
cdr3_aa: CASSLALSGQHMF

v_call: TRBV28
d_call: -
j_call: TRBJ2-7
clone_size: -
cdr3_nt: TGTGCCAGCAGTTTTCCCCGGACAGGAGGGAGTTCCGAGCAGTACTTC
cdr3_aa: CASSFPRTGGSSEQYF

v_call: TRBV28
d_call: -
j_call: TRBJ1-2
clone_size: -
cdr3_nt: TGTGCCAGCAGGCCCAGAGACAGCTATGGCTACACCTTC
cdr3_aa: CASRPRDSYGYTF

v_call: TRBV5-1
d_call: TRBD2
j_call: TRBJ2-1
clone_size: -
cdr3_nt: TGCGCCAGCAGCACCGACTCTAGCGGGAGCTCCTACAATGAGCAGTTCTTC
cdr3_aa: CASSTDSSGSSYNEQFF

v_call: TRBV25-1
d_call: TRBD2
j_call: TRBJ2-7
clone_size: -
cdr3_nt: TGTGCCAGCAGTGAATTCGCTAGCGGGCCTTACGAGCAGTACTTC
cdr3_aa: CASSEFASGPYEQYF

v_call: TRBV11-2
d_call: -
j_call: TRBJ1-1
clone_size: -
cdr3_nt: TGTGCCAGCAGCTTAGAAGGGGTCGGGGAAGCTTTCTTT
cdr3_aa: CASSLEGVGEAFF

v_call: TRBV6-5
d_call: -
j_call: TRBJ1-1
clone_size: many
cdr3_nt: TGTGCCAGCAGGCGGGGGGGTGAGACTGAAGCTTTCTTT
cdr3_aa: CASRRGGETEAFF

v_call: TRBV27
d_call: TRBD1
j_call: TRBJ2-5
clone_size: -
cdr3_nt: TGTGCCAGCAGCAGCGACAGGGCTGGAAAGACCCAGTACTTC
cdr3_aa: CASSSDRAGKTQYF

v_call: TRBV5-8
d_call: TRBD1
j_call: TRBJ2-7
clone_size: many
cdr3_nt: TGTGCCAGCAGCTTGGTTAGCAGGGGGTACGAGCAGTACTTC
cdr3_aa: CASSLVSRGYEQYF

v_call: TRBV29-1
d_call: -
j_call: TRBJ1-5
clone_size: many
cdr3_nt: TGCAGCGTCCGGGGGGGGGCTGGGTCCCAGCATTTT
cdr3_aa: CSVRGGAGSQHF

v_call: TRBV6-1
d_call: -
j_call: TRBJ1-5
clone_size: many
cdr3_nt: TGTGCCAGCAGTGAAGAGCTAGGTCAGCCCCAGCATTTT
cdr3_aa: CASSEELGQPQHF

v_call: TRBV27
d_call: TRBD1
j_call: TRBJ2-7
clone_size: -
cdr3_nt: TGTGCCAGCAGTTTAGGGACAGGGTTCGAGCAGTACTTC
cdr3_aa: CASSLGTGFEQYF

v_call: TRBV28
d_call: TRBD2
j_call: TRBJ2-1
clone_size: many
cdr3_nt: TGTGCCAGCAGCCCCGATACTAGCGGGAGCCCCCCTTACAATGAGCAGTTCTTC
cdr3_aa: CASSPDTSGSPPYNEQFF

v_call: TRBV5-1
d_call: -
j_call: TRBJ2-5
clone_size: many
cdr3_nt: TGCGCCAGCAGTCAGACCGTCGGGGTCCAAGAGACCCAGTACTTC
cdr3_aa: CASSQTVGVQETQYF

v_call: TRBV5-6
d_call: TRBD2
j_call: TRBJ2-2
clone_size: many
cdr3_nt: TGTGCCAGCAGCTTGAAGCGGGGGCCTCTGGGCGGGGAGCTGTTTTTT
cdr3_aa: CASSLKRGPLGGELFF

v_call: TRBV12-5
d_call: TRBD1
j_call: TRBJ2-1
clone_size: many
cdr3_nt: TGTGCTAGTGGCTTCCGGACAGGGGGTTTCAATGAGCAGTTCTTC
cdr3_aa: CASGFRTGGFNEQFF

v_call: TRBV19
d_call: -
j_call: TRBJ1-5
clone_size: many
cdr3_nt: TGTGCCAGTAGTACCCGACAGTTTTCTTCGCAGCCCCAGCATTTT
cdr3_aa: CASSTRQFSSQPQHF

v_call: TRBV5-4
d_call: -
j_call: TRBJ1-1
clone_size: many
cdr3_nt: TGTGCCAGCAGTTACCTCCTCCAGGGAGGAACTGAAGCTTTCTTT
cdr3_aa: CASSYLLQGGTEAFF

v_call: TRBV6-6
d_call: -
j_call: TRBJ2-5
clone_size: many
cdr3_nt: TGTGCCAGCAGTCCGACTTTCGAAGAGACCCAGTACTTC
cdr3_aa: CASSPTFEETQYF

v_call: TRBV27
d_call: -
j_call: TRBJ1-2
clone_size: many
cdr3_nt: TGTGCCAGCAGTTCGACAAGGACTAACTATGGCTACACCTTC
cdr3_aa: CASSSTRTNYGYTF

v_call: TRBV4-1
d_call: -
j_call: TRBJ1-1
clone_size: many
cdr3_nt: TGCGCCAGCAGCCAAGAGATTAGGGGCACTGAAGCTTTCTTT
cdr3_aa: CASSQEIRGTEAFF

v_call: TRBV7-6
d_call: -
j_call: TRBJ2-7
clone_size: many
cdr3_nt: TGTGCCAGCAGCCCCACTCAGGGCTACGAGCAGTACTTC
cdr3_aa: CASSPTQGYEQYF

v_call: TRBV6-5
d_call: -
j_call: TRBJ1-5
clone_size: many
cdr3_nt: TGTGCCAGCAGTTACTCGGTTACGGATCAGCCCCAGCATTTT
cdr3_aa: CASSYSVTDQPQHF

v_call: TRBV4-2
d_call: TRBD2
j_call: TRBJ2-3
clone_size: few
cdr3_nt: TGTGCCAGCAGCCAAGACCCCGGACTAGCGGGCCCGGGGGATACGCAGTATTTT
cdr3_aa: CASSQDPGLAGPGDTQYF

v_call: TRBV27
d_call: -
j_call: TRBJ2-7
clone_size: many
cdr3_nt: TGTGCCAGCAGTTTATATGGTCTAGTCAACGAGCAGTACTTC
cdr3_aa: CASSLYGLVNEQYF

v_call: TRBV5-6
d_call: TRBD1
j_call: TRBJ1-4
clone_size: many
cdr3_nt: TGTGCCAGCAGCGCGGGGACAGTCGTGAGGGAAAAACTGTTTTTT
cdr3_aa: CASSAGTVVREKLFF

v_call: TRBV2
d_call: TRBD2
j_call: TRBJ2-7
clone_size: many
cdr3_nt: TGTGCCAGCAGTGGCCCCCTAGCGGGAGAGGGGACCTACGAGCAGTACTTC
cdr3_aa: CASSGPLAGEGTYEQYF

v_call: TRBV7-2
d_call: -
j_call: TRBJ2-1
clone_size: -
cdr3_nt: TGTGCCAGCAGCTTACGGCGGGACTCCTACAATGAGCAGTTCTTC
cdr3_aa: CASSLRRDSYNEQFF

v_call: TRBV30
d_call: TRBD2
j_call: TRBJ2-3
clone_size: many
cdr3_nt: TGTGCCTGGAGTGTAGCGGGAGGGAGCACAGATACGCAGTATTTT
cdr3_aa: CAWSVAGGSTDTQYF

v_call: TRBV28
d_call: TRBD1
j_call: TRBJ1-5
clone_size: -
cdr3_nt: TGTGCCAGCAGTCCTTTAATACAGGGGATCAATCAGCCCCAGCATTTT
cdr3_aa: CASSPLIQGINQPQHF

v_call: TRBV10-3
d_call: -
j_call: TRBJ2-3
clone_size: many
cdr3_nt: TGTGCCATCAGGGATAGCGGAAGCACAGATACGCAGTATTTT
cdr3_aa: CAIRDSGSTDTQYF

v_call: TRBV29-1
d_call: TRBD2
j_call: TRBJ2-7
clone_size: few
cdr3_nt: TGCAGCGCGGGACTAGCGGGGTTCGAGCAGTACTTC
cdr3_aa: CSAGLAGFEQYF

v_call: TRBV5-5
d_call: TRBD1
j_call: TRBJ2-7
clone_size: many
cdr3_nt: TGTGCCAGCAGCCCCTGGGACAGCTACGAGCAGTACTTC
cdr3_aa: CASSPWDSYEQYF

v_call: TRBV14
d_call: -
j_call: TRBJ2-1
clone_size: many
cdr3_nt: TGTGCCAGCAGCCAAGATATTTTACGGGGGTCCTACAATGAGCAGTTCTTC
cdr3_aa: CASSQDILRGSYNEQFF

v_call: TRBV7-2
d_call: TRBD1
j_call: TRBJ1-6
clone_size: -
cdr3_nt: TGTGCCAGCAGCTCCGGACAGGGGGGCGATTCACCCCTCCACTTT
cdr3_aa: CASSSGQGGDSPLHF

v_call: TRBV9
d_call: TRBD2
j_call: TRBJ2-4
clone_size: -
cdr3_nt: TGTGCCAGCAGCGGGACTAGCGGGAGAGGGGGTGATTTGAACATTCAGTACTTC
cdr3_aa: CASSGTSGRGGDLNIQYF

v_call: TRBV7-9
d_call: TRBD2
j_call: TRBJ2-7
clone_size: many
cdr3_nt: TGTGCCAGCACCACTAGGGGGGGACTAGCGGGATCCTACGAGCAGTACTTC
cdr3_aa: CASTTRGGLAGSYEQYF

v_call: TRBV2
d_call: TRBD2
j_call: TRBJ2-7
clone_size: many
cdr3_nt: TGTGCCAGCAGTGAAACCTCTAGCGGAAGCTCCTACGAGCAGTACTTC
cdr3_aa: CASSETSSGSSYEQYF

v_call: TRBV27
d_call: -
j_call: TRBJ1-4
clone_size: -
cdr3_nt: TGTGCCAGCAAAAGGAGTCCTGCAACTAATGAAAAACTGTTTTTT
cdr3_aa: CASKRSPATNEKLFF

v_call: TRBV5-5
d_call: -
j_call: TRBJ1-3
clone_size: many
cdr3_nt: TGTGCCAGCAGCTTGGATCCAGGAAACACCATATATTTT
cdr3_aa: CASSLDPGNTIYF